The clone carrying this T cell receptor (beta chain) was found a few times. Its target is unknown. The data are from a study of blood T cells in healthy people across ages. Points from the study as a whole: Both naive CD4+ cell counts and diversity were greater in long-lived donors than in aged donors.

A second about 6 to 12 cycle PCR used barcoded and J-beta primers. One entry per CDR3 protein, called by TCRdb with MiXCR from the 5' RACE reads. The repertoire includes approximately 900,000 distinct CDR3 sequences, roughly 43% of them detected once, and roughly 12% sits in the top ten. Sequences were obtained from blood. The receptor was isolated from a man younger than 45 in good health.

The CDR3 coding sequence is TGTGCCAGCACTAGGGACCGAAACTACGAGCAGTACTTC. Translating gives CASTRDRNYEQYF. The V call is TRBV6-1, the J call TRBJ2-7, with D perhaps being TRBD1 or TRBD2 (5 bases each). The germline CDR1 and CDR2 sequences are MNHNS and SASEGT. V lost 7 bases and J 3 bases, leaving 13 bases between the germline ends. This CDR3 is built from 13 residues.